A single sample gave rise to the 14 T cell receptor beta chains below, sequenced in a study of cytomegalovirus exposure and HLA in healthy donors. The PCR contained 60 Vbeta and 13 Jbeta primers. TCRdb's copy holds only in-frame clones and misses some; the assay was immunoSEQ multiplex PCR. The top ten hold 9.5% to 13% of the sample, which has 85,000 to 90,000 clones, around 74% seen once. Sequencing was carried out using PBMCs. These receptors were obtained from a man in his thirties or forties in good health and CMV-seropositive.

The chain recombines TRBV7-6 with TRBJ2-7; 9 positions match TRBD2. Germline lookup yields CDR1 SGHVS and CDR2 FNYEAQ. V lost 6 bases, J lost 3 bases, and 3 bases stayed unmatched. This CDR3 is built from 13 residues. CDR3 loop: CASSLAGSYEQYF. CDR3 in DNA: TGTGCCAGCAGTCTAGCGGGGAGCTACGAGCAGTACTTC.

V gene TRBV7-9 combines with J gene TRBJ2-1, with 11 bases that match TRBD1. From germline, CDR1 is SEHNR and CDR2 FQNEAQ (reference sequence). There are 16 residues in the CDR3. With V trimmed by 0 bases and J by 10 bases, 8 bases remained unmatched. The CDR3: CASSLAGPGQGDEQFF. CDR3 nucleotides: TGTGCCAGCAGCTTAGCAGGTCCGGGACAGGGGGACGAGCAGTTCTTC.

The chain couples TRBV19 to TRBJ2-3; TRBD2 is a possible D gene (6 bases). This CDR3 spans 14 amino acids. Trimming took 3 bases from V and 4 from J, leaving 11 bases between them. Germline values: CDR1 LNHDA, CDR2 SQIVND (reference sequence). DNA for the CDR3: TGTGCCAGTAGTATCGGGTTAGCGGCAGATACGCAGTATTTT. The encoded protein is CASSIGLAADTQYF.

This rearrangement joins TRBV7-3 to TRBJ2-1; no definite D call. The CDR3 consists of 16 residues. V was trimmed by 5 bases and J by 0 bases, leaving 14 bases between them. Germline V CDR1 and CDR2: SGHTA, FQGTGA. The CDR3: CASSPLEYASYNEQFF. In DNA form, the CDR3 reads TGTGCCAGCAGCCCGCTAGAGTACGCCTCCTACAATGAGCAGTTCTTC. The variable domain in full, completed from reference TRBV7-3 and TRBJ2-1, reads GAGVSQTPSNKVTEKGKYVELRCDPISGHTALYWYRQSLGQGPEFLIYFQGTGAADDSGLPNDRFFAVRPEGSVSTLKIQRTERGDSAVYLCASSPLEYASYNEQFFGPGTRLTVL.

Written as DNA, the CDR3 is TGTGCCAGCAGCAGGGGACAGGGCTACGAGCAGTACTTC. This gives the protein CASSRGQGYEQYF. The V call is TRBV7-9, the J call TRBJ2-7; 9 positions agree with TRBD1. V gave up 5 bases and J gave up 3 bases; unmatched junction bases: 2. The CDR3 contains 13 residues. From germline, CDR1 is SEHNR and CDR2 FQNEAQ (reference sequence).

The chain is built from TRBV4-3 and TRBJ2-7; a possible D gene is TRBD1 (6 bases). The CDR3 length is 15 residues. Germline V gene data show CDR1 as LGHNA and CDR2 as YSLEER. V shed 0 bases and J shed 2 bases, with 11 bases lying between them. For the CDR3, the DNA is TGCGCCAGCAGCCAAGAACCTCGGGACACCTACGAGCAGTACTTC. Its protein product is CASSQEPRDTYEQYF.

The V gene is TRBV5-1, the J gene TRBJ2-5; 8 bases agree with TRBD2. The CDR3 runs to 14 residues. The V gene's germline CDR1 is SGHRS and CDR2 YFSETQ. The J segment lost 1 base and the V segment lost 5 bases, leaving 4 bases of the junction unmatched. The CDR3 region is CASRASGGQETQYF. Written as DNA, the CDR3 is TGCGCCAGCAGAGCAAGCGGGGGCCAAGAGACCCAGTACTTC.

This chain connects TRBV6-5 to TRBJ2-7; D perhaps matches TRBD2 (5 bases). Trimming removed 0 bases from V and 0 bases from J, with 9 bases in between. The CDR3 extends over 15 amino acids. Germline V CDR1 and CDR2: MNHEY, SVGAGI. CDR3 loop: CASSYSAVSSYEQYF. The CDR3 nucleotides read TGTGCCAGCAGTTACTCAGCGGTGAGCTCCTACGAGCAGTACTTC.

V gene TRBV2 combines with J gene TRBJ2-7; 11 nucleotides match TRBD1. The CDR3 runs to 15 residues. Germline-derived CDR1 and CDR2 are SNHLY and FYNNEI. The V and J ends lost 8 bases and 4 bases, in that order; junction bases with no gene match: 10. The chain's CDR3 is CASLGAGTGGYEQYF. The DNA for the CDR3 is TGTGCCAGCCTCGGGGCCGGGACAGGGGGTTACGAGCAGTACTTC. Full variable domain (outside the CDR3, taken from reference TRBV2 and TRBJ2-7): EPEVTQTPSHQVTQMGQEVILRCVPISNHLYFYWYRQILGQKVEFLVSFYNNEISEKSEIFDDQFSVERPDGSNFTLKIRSTKLEDSAMYFCASLGAGTGGYEQYFGPGTRLTVT.

The rearrangement joins TRBV6-6 to TRBJ1-2; tentative D call: TRBD1 (5 bases). V was shortened by 6 bases and J by 6 bases, with 14 bases between the two germline ends. The length of the CDR3 is 13 residues. Germline assignment: CDR1 MNHNY and CDR2 SVGAGI (reference sequence). The CDR3, as DNA: TGTGCCAGCAGACCTAACCAGGGTCATGGCTACACCTTC. Its protein product is CASRPNQGHGYTF.

The gene calls are TRBV6-6 and TRBJ1-1; D is unclear. Trimming removed 7 bases at V and 1 base at J, with 10 bases between. Germline assignment: CDR1 MNHNY and CDR2 SVGAGI (reference sequence). The CDR3 is made up of 13 amino acids. Here the CDR3 reads CASILGGNTEAFF. Written as DNA, the CDR3 is TGTGCCAGCATCCTAGGAGGGAACACTGAAGCTTTCTTT.

With regard to this clone: A junction end diverges from the germline sequence, so it may reflect a read error. This CDR3 reads CASSLRGQGNYGYAF. As DNA, the CDR3 is TGTGCCAGCAGCTTAAGGGGACAGGGGAACTATGGCTACGCCTTC. The chain employs TRBV7-2 and TRBJ1-2, with 10 bases that match TRBD1. The CDR3 runs to 15 residues. From germline, CDR1 is SGHTA and CDR2 FQGNSA. Supplemented by reference TRBV7-2 and TRBJ1-2, the full variable domain reads GAGVSQSPSNKVTEKGKDVELRCDPISGHTALYWYRQSLGQGLEFLIYFQGNSAPDKSGLPSDRFSAERTGGSVSTLTIQRTQQEDSAVYLCASSLRGQGNYGYAFGSGTRLTVV.

The V and J genes are TRBV6-5 and TRBJ1-1; D is undetermined. CDR1 is MNHEY and CDR2 is SVGAGI in the germline V gene. CDR3 length equals 15 residues. V was shortened by 0 bases and J by 1 base, with 9 bases between the two germline ends. This chain's CDR3 is CASSYSQLQNTEAFF. CDR3 nucleotide sequence: TGTGCCAGCAGTTACTCCCAACTGCAGAACACTGAAGCTTTCTTT.

CDR3 nucleotide sequence: TGTGCCAGCAGTTGGGGGACAGGGGGCCACACTGAAGCTTTCTTT. It codes for CASSWGTGGHTEAFF. The chain employs TRBV6-6 and TRBJ1-1; TRBD1 matches 12 bases. Germline values: CDR1 MNHNY, CDR2 SVGAGI (reference sequence). The trim removed 4 bases at V and 3 bases at J, leaving 3 bases unmatched. CDR3 length equals 15 residues.